This TCR beta chain was observed in a study of blood T cell repertoires in COVID-19. About the study: The United States, Italy and Spain supplied acute and convalescent COVID-19 samples.

The data were produced by immunoSEQ multiplex PCR, yet TCRdb's version contains in-frame clones alone and is incomplete. The sample carries 350,000 to 500,000 clones, around nine tenths recorded once. CDR3 size: 16 residues. Germline V gene sequence: CDR1 MNHNS, CDR2 SASEGT. The junction had 5 bases not matched to a gene; V was cut back by 3 bases and J by 0 bases. Cohorts were based on clinical histories the participants reported. The chain carries TRBV6-1 and TRBJ1-5; TRBD1 aligns across 7 bases. The sample was PBMCs or T cells enriched from blood (not recorded which). The clonotype was recovered from a young woman who had been exposed to COVID-19. This CDR3 reads CASSEGQLHSNQPQHF. CDR3 in DNA: TGTGCCAGCAGTGAGGGACAGCTACATAGCAATCAGCCCCAGCATTTT.